This T cell receptor beta chain was sequenced for a study of Graves' ophthalmopathy and Graves' hyperthyroidism. Comments on this clonotype: Antigen specificity is unknown.

Study conclusions and caveats: Also, most clonotypes expanded in the thyroid above 0.001 frequency appeared in blood.

The authors amplified TCR beta CDR3 regions, and they did so from RNA transcripts for repertoire sequencing. HTBI-primed first-round RT-PCR preceded second-round multiplex PCR. MiXCR, run by TCRdb on the multiplex PCR reads, gives a single entry per CDR3 protein. The top ten hold about 40% of the sample, which has about 740,000 distinct CDR3 sequences, 40% seen once. The CDR3 contains 18 residues. With 3 bases clipped from V and 1 base from J, the junction kept 14 bases outside the gene matches. CDR1 DFQATT and CDR2 SNEGSKA come from the germline V gene (reference sequence). Sequencing input: peripheral blood. This TCR was recovered from an adult man with Graves' ophthalmopathy. This sequence joins TRBV20-1 and TRBJ2-7; 11 nucleotides align to TRBD2. CDR3 bases: TGCAGTGCTAGTACTCCAACTAGCGGGAGTTTAAGGTCCTACGAGCAGTACTTC. Its translation: CSASTPTSGSLRSYEQYF.